The 21 T cell receptor beta chains in this list originate from one sample, sequenced in a study of response to subunit inactivated influenza vaccine (dated by TCRdb to between 2017 and 2018). Libraries came from RT-PCR. For sequencing, an Illumina HiSeq 2500 was employed. TCRdb trimmed public reads at Q25 via fastp, called clones via MiXCR and kept in-frame beta chains. Identical CDR3 proteins give one entry, which carries the most common genes and DNA. The sample table records about 540,000 distinct CDR3 sequences; less than 25% of these occur just once. Around 2.8% of the sample rests with the top ten. The sample was also linked to a second study, of T cells expressing NK-cell markers. As the second paper documents: TCR beta cDNA libraries were made by 5'RACE template switching that added a universal primer site and unique molecular identifiers.

Material: CD4+ T cells sorted from PBMCs, obtained 12 days after vaccination. Receptor source: a man aged 50-59 years who received an inactivated influenza vaccine. Donor details come from another sample of the same person, matched by shared clones.

The chain has TRBV7-2 and TRBJ2-7; 8 bases agree with TRBD2. From germline, CDR1 is SGHTA and CDR2 FQGNSA. The CDR3 runs 14 residues. V shed 2 bases, J shed 2 bases, and the junction held 2 bases outside the gene matches. For the CDR3, the DNA is TGTGCCAGCAGCTTAACAGCGGGGGCCTACGAGCAGTACTTC. Translating it yields CASSLTAGAYEQYF. Variable domain in full (rest from reference TRBV7-2 and TRBJ2-7): GAGVSQSPSNKVTEKGKDVELRCDPISGHTALYWYRQSLGQGLEFLIYFQGNSAPDKSGLPSDRFSAERTGGSVSTLTIQRTQQEDSAVYLCASSLTAGAYEQYFGPGTRLTVT.

This clonotype was detected a few times. CDR3 bases: TGCAGTGCTAGAGGGGGCAATCAGCCCCAGCATTTT. Amino acid sequence: CSARGGNQPQHF. This chain uses TRBV20-1 with TRBJ1-5; D not resolved. The CDR3 extends over 12 amino acids. V was shortened by 1 base and J by 2 bases, with 3 bases between the two germline ends. The germline V gene has CDR1 DFQATT and CDR2 SNEGSKA (reference sequence).

This clonotype was counted between two and nine times. The rearrangement joins TRBV16 to TRBJ1-5; tentative D call: TRBD1 (6 bases). Looked up from germline, CDR1 is KGHSY and CDR2 is FQNENV. Trimming took off 2 bases at V and 10 bases at J, with 15 bases between the two ends. The CDR3 is 14 amino acids. CDR3 region: CASSQGQPSSPQHF. The CDR3 coding sequence is TGTGCCAGCAGCCAAGGACAGCCCTCTTCACCCCAGCATTTT. Full variable domain (missing parts from reference TRBV16 and TRBJ1-5): GEEVAQTPKHLVRGEGQKAKLYCAPIKGHSYVFWYQQVLKNEFKFLISFQNENVFDETGMPKERFSAKCLPNSPCSLEIQATKLEDSAVYFCASSQGQPSSPQHFGDGTRLSIL.

V gene TRBV15 combines with J gene TRBJ2-7; tentative D call: TRBD2 (5 bases). Trimming pared 0 bases from V and 4 bases from J, leaving 13 bases between. This CDR3 has 15 amino acids. CDR1 is LNHNV and CDR2 is YYDKDF in the germline V gene (reference sequence). The CDR3 protein is CATSREKRGMYEQYF. CDR3 in DNA: TGTGCCACCAGCAGAGAGAAGCGAGGGATGTACGAGCAGTACTTC.

In this sample, this clonotype turned up many times. V gene TRBV29-1 combines with J gene TRBJ2-1; TRBD2 aligns across 8 bases. Germline lookup yields CDR1 SQVTM and CDR2 ANQGSEA. The junction had 5 bases not matched to a gene; V was cut back by 0 bases and J by 4 bases. CDR3 length: 15 residues. The CDR3 sequence is CSVEDREGPYNEQFF. As DNA, the CDR3 is TGCAGCGTTGAAGATCGGGAGGGTCCTTACAATGAGCAGTTCTTC.

The V gene is TRBV6-1, the J gene TRBJ2-2; 7 bases are shared with TRBD1. V shed 6 bases and J 8 bases; nucleotides not matched to a gene: 12. The CDR3 consists of 15 residues. CDR1 and CDR2 (germline): MNHNS, SASEGT. As DNA, the CDR3 is TGTGCCAGCAGCAACAGCGGACAGGCCCTTGGGGAGCTGTTTTTT. Translated: CASSNSGQALGELFF.

This clonotype was seen only a few times. This chain links TRBV5-1 with TRBJ2-5, with 10 bases matching TRBD2. The CDR3 length is 15 residues. Trimming took 1 base from V and 2 from J; bases not matched to a gene: 2. Germline V lookup: CDR1 SGHRS, CDR2 YFSETQ. As DNA, the CDR3 is TGCGCCAGCAGCTTGCTAGCGGGGGAACAAGAGACCCAGTACTTC. Its translation: CASSLLAGEQETQYF.

The chain combines TRBV13 with TRBJ2-1, with D unclear. Trimming cost V 2 bases and J 0 bases, with 11 bases left between them. This CDR3 spans 16 amino acids. Germline values: CDR1 PRHDT, CDR2 FYEKMQ (reference sequence). The CDR3 loop reads CASSLTAVSSYNEQFF. CDR3 in DNA: TGTGCCAGCAGCTTAACTGCGGTTAGCTCCTACAATGAGCAGTTCTTC.

This clonotype was recorded a few times. The chain uses TRBV7-2 and TRBJ2-7, with D hard to call. The length of the CDR3 is 14 residues. Trimming shortened V by 1 base and J by 3 bases, and 10 bases separated the two germline ends. Germline CDR1 and CDR2: SGHTA and FQGNSA. The CDR3 sequence is CASSLGFRDYEQYF. The CDR3 DNA sequence: TGTGCCAGCAGCTTAGGTTTCAGAGACTACGAGCAGTACTTC.

The chain has TRBV7-2 and TRBJ2-3; D may correspond to TRBD1 or TRBD2 (5 bases each). The V end lost 5 bases, the J end lost 0 bases, and 12 bases lay between the germline ends. The germline CDR1 and CDR2 sequences are SGHTA and FQGNSA. The CDR3 runs to 15 residues. The CDR3 sequence is CASSQRGASTDTQYF. The CDR3 region has the DNA TGTGCCAGCAGCCAAAGGGGAGCCAGCACAGATACGCAGTATTTT.

This clonotype is a singleton in its sample. The rearrangement uses TRBV20-1 and TRBJ2-1; no clear D. V lost 0 bases and J lost 7, with 19 bases in between. Germline CDR1 and CDR2: DFQATT and SNEGSKA (reference sequence). CDR3 size: 16 residues. CDR3: CSARDRLSVVKNEQFF. CDR3 DNA: TGCAGTGCTAGAGATAGGCTTTCGGTGGTAAAGAATGAGCAGTTCTTC.

The rearrangement joins TRBV10-3 to TRBJ2-7; D is undetermined. This CDR3 has 11 residues. The germline V gene has CDR1 ENHRY and CDR2 SYGVKD. Trimming pared 6 bases from V and 6 bases from J, leaving 9 bases between. Written as DNA, the CDR3 is TGTGCCATCAGCGACACGGGCGAGCAGTACTTC. This translates into CAISDTGEQYF.

This clonotype appeared a few times. The chain joins TRBV12-3 or TRBV12-4 to TRBJ2-2; 16 bases line up with TRBD2. Trimming cost V 5 bases and J 5 bases; bases outside gene matches: 5. The CDR3 is 17 amino acids. Here the CDR3 reads CASSGTSGGAYTGELFF. The CDR3 DNA is TGTGCCAGCAGTGGGACTAGCGGGGGGGCCTATACCGGGGAGCTGTTTTTT.

This clonotype appeared a few times. The chain carries TRBV11-2 and TRBJ2-7, with a weak D call TRBD1 (6 bases). Deletions cut 4 bases from V and 2 bases from J, with 15 bases between. This CDR3 spans 15 amino acids. Germline V gives CDR1 SGHAT, CDR2 FQNNGV. In DNA, the CDR3 is TGTGCCAGCAGCTCAAAGACAGGTCTAACCTACGAGCAGTACTTC. It is translated as CASSSKTGLTYEQYF.

V and J are TRBV10-3 and TRBJ2-7; TRBD2 might be the D (6 bases). Germline-derived CDR1 and CDR2 are ENHRY and SYGVKD. This CDR3 is 15 amino acids long. V shed 7 bases and J shed 0 bases, with 16 bases lying between them. The CDR3 DNA follows: TGTGCCATCATGGGGGGACCGACTACCTCCTACGAGCAGTACTTC. Translation: CAIMGGPTTSYEQYF.

This clonotype was counted between two and nine times. This sequence joins TRBV2 and TRBJ2-7; maybe TRBD1 (5 bases). Germline CDR1 reads SNHLY; CDR2 reads FYNNEI. There are 12 residues in the CDR3. Trimming left V 6 bases short and J 5 bases short, with 11 bases between. Written as DNA, the CDR3 is TGTGCCAGCAGGGGGCAGGTGCACGAGCAGTACTTC. Translation: CASRGQVHEQYF.

The table lists this clonotype with a few counts. The chain couples TRBV12-3 or TRBV12-4 to TRBJ1-2; D gene ambiguous. The CDR3 consists of 14 residues. Trimming cost V 2 bases and J 8 bases, with 15 bases left between them. The DNA for the CDR3 is TGTGCCAGCAGTTTAAGGGATTCATCGGGCGGCTACACCTTC. Amino acids: CASSLRDSSGGYTF.

V and J are TRBV5-1 and TRBJ2-3; 13 bases are a match to TRBD2. The CDR3 sequence is 16 residues long. Germline assignment: CDR1 SGHRS and CDR2 YFSETQ. The V gene end was trimmed by 4 bases and the J gene end by 6 bases; junction bases not matched to a gene: 8. The CDR3 coding sequence is TGCGCCAGCAGCACGGGACTAGCGGGGATCTCGGATACGCAGTATTTT. Its protein is CASSTGLAGISDTQYF.

This clonotype was counted only a few times. The chain couples TRBV3-1 to TRBJ1-1, with D perhaps matching TRBD1 (5 bases). CDR1 and CDR2 (germline): LGHDT, YNNKEL (reference sequence). The CDR3 is 16 amino acids. V lost 4 bases and J 1 base, leaving 16 bases between the germline ends. CDR3 loop: CASSLGAGQGNTEAFF. CDR3 in DNA: TGTGCCAGCAGCCTCGGGGCAGGGCAGGGGAACACTGAAGCTTTCTTT.

The V gene is TRBV11-2, the J gene TRBJ2-7, with D perhaps matching TRBD2 (6 bases). Germline values: CDR1 SGHAT, CDR2 FQNNGV. Trimming stripped 5 bases from V and 5 bases from J, with 16 bases between. The CDR3 sequence is 14 residues long. Here the CDR3 DNA reads TGTGCCAGCAGCGGTAGGCCGGGAGTCGACGAGCAGTACTTC. Encoded protein: CASSGRPGVDEQYF.

J is TRBJ1-1 and V is TRBV10-3; possible D gene TRBD1, 5 bases. Germline-derived CDR1 and CDR2 are ENHRY and SYGVKD. Trimming removed 0 bases at V and 4 bases at J, with 9 bases between. This CDR3 spans 14 amino acids. CDR3 sequence (DNA): TGTGCCATCAGTGAGTCCCAGGGAGGCACTGAAGCTTTCTTT. Amino acids: CAISESQGGTEAFF.